Each of the 26 T cell receptor beta chains below was sequenced from the same sample in a study of OX40 agonist ivuxolimab in advanced cancers. Preparation of the library involved the immunoSEQ multiplex PCR assay. TCRdb holds this immuneACCESS table with in-frame rearrangements only. Some clones are missing; in checked studies, unresolved V genes explain under half, and the rest has no known cause. The sample table shows approximately 20,000 clones, and approximately 80% are seen once. Jointly, the top ten make up roughly a quarter of the sample. The material was CD4+ or CD8+ T cells sorted from blood, obtained in a trial of the OX40 agonist ivuxolimab. Every receptor here comes from an adult with an advanced solid tumor such as melanoma, head and neck, liver or kidney cancer.

The chain links TRBV6-6 to TRBJ2-3, with D unresolved. The germline CDR1 and CDR2 sequences are MNHNY and SVGAGI (reference sequence). The CDR3 contains 10 residues. The ends were cut back, 6 bases at V and 6 bases at J, with 4 bases in the middle. For the CDR3, the DNA is TGTGCCAGCAGCTCCGATACGCAGTATTTT. It codes for CASSSDTQYF.

There are a few counts of this clone. This chain joins TRBV7-9 and TRBJ2-2, with D uncertain. Trimming removed 3 bases at V and 3 bases at J, with 2 bases between. CDR1 is SEHNR, CDR2 FQNEAQ, per germline (reference sequence). The CDR3 has 12 residues. Written as DNA, the CDR3 is TGTGCCAGCAGCTTTTACACCGGGGAGCTGTTTTTT. Translated: CASSFYTGELFF.

As to this clone: Other DNA sequences within the sample encode an identical CDR3. The rearrangement joins TRBV5-1 to TRBJ2-7, with no clear D. This CDR3 has 11 residues. Deletions cut 4 bases from V and 4 bases from J, with 6 bases between. CDR1 and CDR2 from the germline V gene are SGHRS and YFSETQ. CDR3 region: CASSPGYEQYF. In DNA form, the CDR3 reads TGCGCCAGCAGCCCGGGTTACGAGCAGTACTTC.

This chain connects TRBV5-1 to TRBJ2-1; D call uncertain. V was trimmed by 2 bases and J by 0 bases, leaving 18 bases between them. Germline CDR1 and CDR2: SGHRS and YFSETQ. CDR3 length equals 18 residues. CDR3 region: CASSFPLFAVGSYNEQFF. In DNA form, the CDR3 reads TGCGCCAGCAGCTTTCCCCTTTTCGCGGTCGGCTCCTACAATGAGCAGTTCTTC.

This chain connects TRBV7-2 to TRBJ2-1; D gene ambiguous. Germline V CDR1 and CDR2: SGHTA, FQGNSA. Trimming pared 5 bases from V and 8 bases from J, leaving 13 bases between. This CDR3 region has 13 residues. In DNA, the CDR3 is TGTGCCAGCAGCCCACCGCACCGGGATGAGCAGTTCTTC. Amino acid sequence: CASSPPHRDEQFF.

This clone was seen a few times. V is TRBV5-1 and J is TRBJ2-7; the D is unclear. Germline V gene sequence: CDR1 SGHRS, CDR2 YFSETQ. This CDR3 comprises 12 residues. V lost 0 bases and J 4 bases, leaving 5 bases between the germline ends. The chain's CDR3 is CASSLDRYEQYF. CDR3 bases: TGCGCCAGCAGCTTGGATCGGTACGAGCAGTACTTC.

This clone was seen once. The rearrangement links TRBV30 to TRBJ2-7; 7 bases are a match to TRBD2. V was clipped by 0 bases and J by 8 bases; unmatched bases: 10. This CDR3 is 14 amino acids long. CDR1 is GTSNPN, CDR2 SVGIG, per germline (reference sequence). The CDR3 here is CAWSVSGGYVQQYF. The DNA for the CDR3 is TGTGCCTGGAGTGTTTCGGGGGGTTACGTCCAGCAGTACTTC.

V and J are TRBV19 and TRBJ1-5; tentatively, D is TRBD1 (5 bases). CDR3 length: 16 residues. CDR1 is LNHDA and CDR2 is SQIVND in the germline V gene (reference sequence). The V and J ends lost 8 bases and 9 bases respectively, with 26 bases between them. The CDR3 nucleotides read TGTGCCAGTTTTGGGGAACCGGGACGGAAAATCAGGCCCCAGCATTTT. It yields the protein CASFGEPGRKIRPQHF.

J is TRBJ2-7 and V is TRBV5-6, with D possibly TRBD1 on 5 matching bases. Between the trimmed V and J ends, which lost 4 bases and 6 bases, there was a span of 14 bases. CDR3 length: 13 residues. Germline V gives CDR1 SGHDT, CDR2 YYEEEE. DNA for the CDR3: TGTGCCAGCAGCCTACTACAGGCCACCGAGCAGTACTTC. This codes for CASSLLQATEQYF.

The chain combines TRBV19 with TRBJ2-3; D gene uncertain. This CDR3 is built from 14 residues. CDR1 and CDR2 (germline): LNHDA, SQIVND (reference sequence). V lost 6 bases to trimming and J lost 2 bases, with 12 bases between them. The CDR3 DNA sequence: TGTGCCAGTAGGAAAGGTTGGTACACAGATACGCAGTATTTT. Translating gives CASRKGWYTDTQYF. The complete variable domain, with remaining parts taken from reference TRBV19 and TRBJ2-3, reads DGGITQSPKYLFRKEGQNVTLSCEQNLNHDAMYWYRQDPGQGLRLIYYSQIVNDFQKGDIAEGYSVSREKKESFPLTVTSAQKNPTAFYLCASRKGWYTDTQYFGPGTRLTVL.

The V gene is TRBV14, the J gene TRBJ2-5; TRBD2 agrees at 9 bases. There are 14 residues in the CDR3. V lost 2 bases and J lost 4; bases outside the gene matches: 2. Germline V gene lookup returns CDR1 SGHDN and CDR2 FVKESK. CDR3: CASSQWREGETQYF. CDR3 DNA sequence: TGTGCCAGCAGCCAATGGCGGGAGGGAGAGACCCAGTACTTC.

V usage is TRBV27 and J usage is TRBJ2-1; D gene ambiguous. Trimming took 0 bases from V and 4 from J, leaving 13 bases between them. Looked up from germline, CDR1 is MNHEY and CDR2 is SMNVEV (reference sequence). This CDR3 contains 16 residues. The CDR3 nucleotides are TGTGCCAGCAGTTTATCGACCACTCACCCTTACAATGAGCAGTTCTTC. It translates to CASSLSTTHPYNEQFF.

The chain joins TRBV7-2 to TRBJ2-7; possible D gene TRBD2, 5 bases. The CDR3 length is 14 residues. CDR1 is SGHTA, CDR2 FQGNSA, per germline. Trimming took 3 bases from V and 5 from J, leaving 14 bases between them. CDR3: CASSFLGDEDEQYF. CDR3 bases: TGTGCCAGCAGCTTTCTCGGGGATGAGGACGAGCAGTACTTC.

V gene TRBV7-9 combines with J gene TRBJ1-2; 7 bases align to TRBD1. The germline V gene has CDR1 SEHNR and CDR2 FQNEAQ (reference sequence). The CDR3 totals 13 residues. Losses at the gene ends were 7 bases for V and 6 bases for J; bases not matched to a gene: 8. CDR3 sequence: CASIKTGRNGYTF. CDR3 nucleotide sequence: TGTGCCAGCATCAAGACAGGGAGAAATGGCTACACCTTC. Full variable domain (rest looked up from reference TRBV7-9 and TRBJ1-2): DTGVSQNPRHKITKRGQNVTFRCDPISEHNRLYWYRQTLGQGPEFLTYFQNEAQLEKSRLLSDRFSAERPKGSFSTLEIQRTEQGDSAMYLCASIKTGRNGYTFGSGTRLTVV.

V usage is TRBV9 and J usage is TRBJ1-1; weak D call: TRBD1 (5 bases). The V gene lost 3 bases and the J gene lost 4 bases, with 16 bases spanning the gap. CDR1 and CDR2 from the germline V gene are SGDLS and YYNGEE. The CDR3 is 15 amino acids. The CDR3 DNA sequence: TGTGCCAGCAGCGAGGACGGGTTGAGGGGCACTGAAGCTTTCTTT. Its translation: CASSEDGLRGTEAFF.

The V and J genes are TRBV7-9 and TRBJ2-5; D is uncertain. Between the trimmed V and J ends, which lost 5 bases and 5 bases, there was a span of 18 bases. The CDR3 length is 15 residues. The germline V gene has CDR1 SEHNR and CDR2 FQNEAQ (reference sequence). CDR3 residues: CASSRSSLIGETQYF. The CDR3, as DNA: TGTGCCAGCAGCCGGTCCTCGCTGATCGGGGAGACCCAGTACTTC.

This clone was counted a single time. The chain joins TRBV5-1 to TRBJ1-3; D remains ambiguous. The CDR3 runs 13 residues. Germline CDR1 and CDR2: SGHRS and YFSETQ. Trimming took off 4 bases at V and 4 bases at J, with 9 bases between the two ends. This CDR3 reads CASSALQGNTIYF. The CDR3 nucleotides read TGCGCCAGCAGCGCCTTGCAAGGAAACACCATATATTTT.

The V and J genes are TRBV27 and TRBJ2-3; D remains unclear. Trimming removed 0 bases at V and 2 bases at J, with 6 bases between. Germline V gene sequence: CDR1 MNHEY, CDR2 SMNVEV (reference sequence). This CDR3 is built from 14 residues. This chain's CDR3 is CASSLSSDTDTQYF. The CDR3 DNA reads TGTGCCAGCAGTTTATCGTCTGACACAGATACGCAGTATTTT.

The chain employs TRBV5-1 and TRBJ1-1; D call uncertain. This CDR3 spans 14 amino acids. The germline V gene encodes CDR1 SGHRS and CDR2 YFSETQ. The V gene lost 5 bases and the J gene lost 4 bases, with 15 bases spanning the gap. CDR3 sequence reads: CASREARRVTEAFF. In nucleotides, the CDR3 is TGCGCCAGCAGGGAAGCACGGCGAGTCACTGAAGCTTTCTTT.

This chain links TRBV7-2 with TRBJ2-7, with a weak D call TRBD2 (5 bases). This CDR3 is 16 amino acids long. V gave up 3 bases and J gave up 2 bases, with 17 bases separating them. In germline, CDR1 is SGHTA, CDR2 FQGNSA. The CDR3 region is CASSFGWRRNTYEQYF. The CDR3 bases are TGTGCCAGCAGCTTCGGGTGGCGGAGGAACACCTACGAGCAGTACTTC.

V usage is TRBV9 and J usage is TRBJ2-7, with D tentatively TRBD1 or TRBD2 (5 bases each). Germline assignment: CDR1 SGDLS and CDR2 YYNGEE. The CDR3 is 14 residues long. Trimming stripped 9 bases from V and 3 bases from J, with 19 bases between. The CDR3 nucleotides are TGTGCCACCCATACCGGGACGTCTCTCTACGAGCAGTACTTC. Protein product: CATHTGTSLYEQYF.

V is TRBV19 and J is TRBJ2-5, with 9 bases matching TRBD1. The CDR3 contains 15 residues. Germline CDR1 is LNHDA and CDR2 is SQIVND (reference sequence). With V trimmed by 6 bases and J by 2 bases, 7 bases remained unmatched. The CDR3 region is CASRYRDRVQETQYF. For the CDR3, the DNA is TGTGCCAGTAGATACCGGGACAGGGTACAAGAGACCCAGTACTTC.

This clone was picked up a small number of times. The V gene is TRBV13, the J gene TRBJ1-1; possible D gene TRBD1, 5 bases. This CDR3 comprises 16 residues. From germline, CDR1 is PRHDT and CDR2 FYEKMQ (reference sequence). V was trimmed by 2 bases and J by 0 bases, leaving 13 bases between them. CDR3 loop: CASSLRGSGMNTEAFF. CDR3 DNA: TGTGCCAGCAGCTTAAGGGGATCAGGGATGAACACTGAAGCTTTCTTT.

This clone was seen only once. V and J are TRBV29-1 and TRBJ1-4; TRBD1 aligns across 7 bases. The CDR3 is made up of 13 amino acids. V lost 6 bases and J lost 4; bases outside the gene matches: 5. Germline V CDR1 and CDR2: SQVTM, ANQGSEA. The CDR3 coding sequence is TGCAGCGTAAACCGGGACAGTAATGAAAAACTGTTTTTT. This gives the protein CSVNRDSNEKLFF.

This clone has only a few counts. V gene TRBV6-1 combines with J gene TRBJ1-5; possible D gene TRBD1, 5 bases. This CDR3 region has 14 residues. V lost 4 bases to trimming and J lost 4 bases, with 11 bases between them. Germline assignment: CDR1 MNHNS and CDR2 SASEGT. The DNA of the CDR3 is TGTGCCAGCAGTGTTGGGACGGAAAATCAGCCCCAGCATTTT. This codes for CASSVGTENQPQHF.

The CDR3 here is CASSLLATYEQYF. CDR3 DNA sequence: TGTGCCAGCAGTTTACTAGCGACCTACGAGCAGTACTTC. V is TRBV7-8 and J is TRBJ2-7, with 7 bases lining up with TRBD2. Germline lookup yields CDR1 SGHVS and CDR2 FQNEAQ. The J segment lost 2 bases and the V segment lost 6 bases, leaving 4 bases of the junction unmatched. The CDR3 is 13 amino acids.